This T cell receptor (beta chain) was recorded in a study of shared clonotypes between healthy human individuals. Study-wide results and limits: Only a few donors were included, so the genetic and exposure-history diversity represented was limited. Clonotypes that were shared across a few donors made up 4% to 6% of naive CD4 clonotypes.

This clone was counted between two and nine times. Its target is unknown. The same CDR3 arises from other DNA sequences in this sample as well. The CD4+ fraction was divided into a CD45RA+ naive subset and a CD45RA-negative memory subset. Produced via immunoSEQ multiplex PCR; TCRdb's table is partial and in-frame only. Of some 630,000 clones listed, about 78% are singletons. Sequencing was performed on memory CD4+ T cells sorted from blood. Specified subset: CD45RA-negative fraction. This TCR was recovered from a woman in her thirties in good health.

The CDR3 sequence: CASSEGLVYEQYF. CDR3 coding DNA: TGTGCCAGCAGTGAAGGACTAGTCTACGAGCAGTACTTC. This chain uses TRBV6-1 with TRBJ2-7; D might be TRBD2 (6 bases). V lost 1 base and J lost 3, with 7 bases in between. The V gene's germline CDR1 is MNHNS and CDR2 SASEGT. The CDR3 covers 13 residues.